This passage covers 13 T cell receptor beta chains from one sample sequenced in a study of beta chain features in type 1 diabetes. Points from the study as a whole: In all four CD4+ subsets, TCRB CDR3 length was significantly, moderately reduced in type 1 diabetes.

Their cognate antigens are unknown. Reverse transcription of all isolated RNA meant that expressed TCRB transcripts were sequenced. The assay was immunoSEQ multiplex PCR, and TCRdb's table has in-frame clones only and misses some. The sample holds around 710,000 clones, 9.5% to 15% seen once. Input material: naive CD4+ T cells from blood. The origin of the receptors is a man younger than 40 with type 1 diabetes.

This clone appeared a few times. The J gene is TRBJ1-4, the V gene TRBV14; D gene ambiguous. CDR1 and CDR2 from the germline V gene are SGHDN and FVKESK. The CDR3 contains 13 residues. The V end was cut by 0 bases, the J end by 11 bases, with 10 bases between. This CDR3 is CASSQDIRGKLFF. The CDR3 bases are TGTGCCAGCAGCCAAGATATAAGAGGGAAACTGTTTTTT.

The chain employs TRBV9 and TRBJ2-1; D ambiguous. Trimming cost V 0 bases and J 4 bases, with 11 bases left between them. Germline CDR1 is SGDLS and CDR2 is YYNGEE. This CDR3 comprises 15 residues. CDR3 DNA: TGTGCCAGCAGCGTAGCGGGTCTAGGGTACAATGAGCAGTTCTTC. This gives the protein CASSVAGLGYNEQFF.

The genes are TRBV9 and TRBJ2-2; no clear D gene. V was shortened by 5 bases and J by 6 bases, with 8 bases between the two germline ends. CDR1 and CDR2 from the germline V gene are SGDLS and YYNGEE. The CDR3 consists of 12 residues. The CDR3 here is CASRSSAGELFF. In DNA form, the CDR3 reads TGTGCCAGCAGAAGTTCGGCCGGGGAGCTGTTTTTT.

This clone was found a few times. The V gene is TRBV6-5, the J gene TRBJ1-6; D is possibly TRBD1 (5 bases). From germline, CDR1 is MNHEY and CDR2 SVGAGI. Trimming took off 3 bases at V and 0 bases at J, with 9 bases between the two ends. CDR3 size: 16 residues. The chain's CDR3 is CASSYEGASYNSPLHF. CDR3 DNA sequence: TGTGCCAGCAGTTATGAAGGGGCCTCCTATAATTCACCCCTCCACTTT.

In its sample, this clone was seen a few times. This chain joins TRBV5-1 and TRBJ1-1, with D perhaps TRBD1 (5 bases). The germline V gene encodes CDR1 SGHRS and CDR2 YFSETQ. This CDR3 comprises 15 residues. The V gene lost 2 bases and the J gene lost 3 bases, with 14 bases spanning the gap. Here the CDR3 DNA reads TGCGCCAGCAGCTTCGTGGGCAGGGTGGACACTGAAGCTTTCTTT. It is translated as CASSFVGRVDTEAFF.

This clone has more than one count but fewer than ten. This chain's CDR3 is CSVANRVDTGELFF. DNA of the CDR3: TGCAGCGTTGCGAACAGGGTTGACACCGGGGAGCTGTTTTTT. The chain joins TRBV29-1 to TRBJ2-2, with D possibly being TRBD1 (6 bases). Germline V gene sequence: CDR1 SQVTM, CDR2 ANQGSEA. V lost 4 bases and J 3 bases, leaving 12 bases between the germline ends. The CDR3 is made up of 14 amino acids.

In this sample, this clone turned up a few times. The V call is TRBV6-6, the J call TRBJ2-7; 7 positions agree with TRBD1. V gave up 6 bases and J gave up 2 bases; unmatched junction bases: 10. Germline V gene data show CDR1 as MNHNY and CDR2 as SVGAGI (reference sequence). CDR3 length equals 15 residues. The CDR3 coding sequence is TGTGCCAGCAGGGACGTCAGAGGGACAGCCTACGAGCAGTACTTC. Its translation is CASRDVRGTAYEQYF.

V and J are TRBV5-1 and TRBJ1-3; TRBD1 matches at 9 bases. CDR3 length: 16 residues. With 4 bases clipped from V and 0 bases from J, the junction kept 5 bases outside the gene matches. The germline gives CDR1 SGHRS, CDR2 YFSETQ. The CDR3: CASSETGGSSGNTIYF. The CDR3 coding sequence is TGCGCCAGCAGCGAGACAGGGGGTTCCTCTGGAAACACCATATATTTT. The full variable domain, its missing parts supplied by reference TRBV5-1 and TRBJ1-3, is KAGVTQTPRYLIKTRGQQVTLSCSPISGHRSVSWYQQTPGQGLQFLFEYFSETQRNKGNFPGRFSGRQFSNSRSEMNVSTLELGDSALYLCASSETGGSSGNTIYFGEGSWLTVV.

For this clone: Sequence at one end of the junction differs from germline and may be a read error. The chain carries TRBV7-7 and TRBJ2-6; unclear D gene. Germline CDR1 reads SSHAT; CDR2 reads FNYEAQ (reference sequence). This CDR3 has 15 residues. The CDR3 DNA reads TGTGCTAGCAGCCTTGGGCCCTCTGGGGCCAACGTCCTGACTTTC. Encoded protein: CASSLGPSGANVLTF. Variable domain in full (rest from reference TRBV7-7 and TRBJ2-6): GAGVSQSPRYKVTKRGQDVTLRCDPISSHATLYWYQQALGQGPEFLTYFNYEAQPDKSGLPSDRFSAERPEGSISTLTIQRTEQRDSAMYRCASSLGPSGANVLTFGAGSRLTVL.

This clone was seen only a few times. Other DNA sequences in this sample translate to the same CDR3. This chain links TRBV19 with TRBJ1-4; D ambiguous. The CDR3 length is 11 residues. Trimming took 3 bases from V and 8 from J, leaving 4 bases between them. CDR1 is LNHDA and CDR2 is SQIVND in the germline V gene (reference sequence). The chain's CDR3 is CASSIGEKLFF. CDR3 in DNA: TGTGCCAGTAGTATTGGGGAAAAACTGTTTTTT.

V usage is TRBV30 and J usage is TRBJ2-1; D is possibly TRBD2 (7 bases). Trimming left V 2 bases short and J 7 bases short, with 21 bases between. Germline values: CDR1 GTSNPN, CDR2 SVGIG (reference sequence). The CDR3 runs to 16 residues. CDR3: CAWSPSWGGSLNEQFF. The DNA of the CDR3 is TGTGCCTGGAGTCCGAGCTGGGGGGGCAGTTTAAATGAGCAGTTCTTC.

This clone showed up just a few times. This same CDR3 is encoded by further DNA sequences in the sample. V is TRBV5-1 and J is TRBJ2-5; D is possibly TRBD2 (6 bases). The CDR3 covers 15 residues. Germline loops: CDR1 SGHRS, CDR2 YFSETQ. Between the trimmed V and J ends, which lost 0 bases and 3 bases, there was a span of 12 bases. The CDR3 DNA reads as TGCGCCAGCAGCTTGGCTGGGACTGGAGAAGAGACCCAGTACTTC. Residues: CASSLAGTGEETQYF.

This clone was counted a few times. The J gene is TRBJ2-7, the V gene TRBV7-2; D is unclear. The V end was cut by 1 base, the J end by 2 bases, with 9 bases between. Germline CDR1 reads SGHTA; CDR2 reads FQGNSA. The CDR3 spans 14 residues. The CDR3 region is CASSLEGQTYEQYF. The CDR3 nucleotides are TGTGCCAGCAGCTTAGAAGGGCAAACCTACGAGCAGTACTTC.